This T cell receptor (beta chain) was found in a study of T cell responses to AZD1222 COVID-19 vaccine. Whole-study results and caveats: In the spike-specific TCR repertoire, nearly half reportedly target unmutated variant regions. Receipt of two AZD1222 doses was followed by a rise in Spike-specific TCR breadth and depth.

This clone was recorded once. Its antigen is not identified. Generated by immunoSEQ multiplex PCR, the TCRdb table keeps only in-frame clones and is missing some. The data hold some 140,000 clones, with about 88% observed a single time. V was cut by 3 bases and J by 3 bases, with 12 bases left in between. From germline, CDR1 is LGHNA and CDR2 YSLEER. The CDR3 length is 14 residues. This sequence originates from an adult in good health. Sequenced here: peripheral blood, sampled on day 0 of AZD1222 vaccination. V usage is TRBV4-3 and J usage is TRBJ2-7; possibly TRBD1 for D (5 bases). This CDR3 is CASSHRDRHYEQYF. The CDR3 DNA sequence: TGCGCCAGCAGCCATCGCGACAGACACTACGAGCAGTACTTC.